The sequence of this TCR beta chain was determined in a study of T cell responses to AZD1222 COVID-19 vaccine. Whole-study findings and limits: The span of vaccine-associated CD4 TCRs extended across spike, with dominance at 160-218 and 743-854. The sample set comprised mostly white British donors with more females, and clonal diversity was possibly underestimated.

TCRdb's copy holds only in-frame clones and misses some; the assay was immunoSEQ multiplex PCR. The profile shows 150,000 to 200,000 clones, around 86% of them singletons. The CDR3 consists of 15 residues. Trimming stripped 0 bases from V and 4 bases from J, with 12 bases between. CDR1 is LNHDA and CDR2 is SQIVND in the germline V gene (reference sequence). This clone has a handful of counts. What it binds is not known. This receptor was identified in an adult in good health. This specimen was peripheral blood, taken on day 0 of MenACWY control vaccination. The rearrangement joins TRBV19 to TRBJ1-2; D unresolved. This CDR3 is CASSIDGGPSYGYTF. The DNA for the CDR3 is TGTGCCAGTAGTATAGATGGAGGGCCCTCCTATGGCTACACCTTC. Combining the CDR3 with reference TRBV19 and TRBJ1-2 gives the whole variable domain DGGITQSPKYLFRKEGQNVTLSCEQNLNHDAMYWYRQDPGQGLRLIYYSQIVNDFQKGDIAEGYSVSREKKESFPLTVTSAQKNPTAFYLCASSIDGGPSYGYTFGSGTRLTVV.